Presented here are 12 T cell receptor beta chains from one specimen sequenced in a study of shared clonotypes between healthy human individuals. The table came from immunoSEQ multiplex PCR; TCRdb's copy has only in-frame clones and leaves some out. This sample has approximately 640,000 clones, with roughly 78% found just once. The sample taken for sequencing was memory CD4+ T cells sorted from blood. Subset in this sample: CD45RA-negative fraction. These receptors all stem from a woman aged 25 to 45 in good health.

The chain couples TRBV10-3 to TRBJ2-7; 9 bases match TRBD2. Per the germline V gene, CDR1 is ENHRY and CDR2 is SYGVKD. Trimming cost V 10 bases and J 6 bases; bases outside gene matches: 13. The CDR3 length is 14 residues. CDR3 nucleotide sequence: TGTGCCACGTTCCCGGGCGGGAGGGACGGCGAGCAGTACTTC. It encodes CATFPGGRDGEQYF.

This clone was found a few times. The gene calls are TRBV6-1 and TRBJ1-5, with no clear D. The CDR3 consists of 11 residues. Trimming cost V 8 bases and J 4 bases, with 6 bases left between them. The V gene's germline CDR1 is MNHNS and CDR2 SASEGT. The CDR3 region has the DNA TGTGCCAGCGGGCAAAATCAGCCCCAGCATTTT. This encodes CASGQNQPQHF.

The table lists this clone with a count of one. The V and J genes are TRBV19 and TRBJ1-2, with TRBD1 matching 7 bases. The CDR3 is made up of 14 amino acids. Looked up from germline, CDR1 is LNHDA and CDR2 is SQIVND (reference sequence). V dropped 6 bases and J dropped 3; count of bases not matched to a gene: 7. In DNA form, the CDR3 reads TGTGCCAGTAGGCCTTCGACAGGGTACTATGGCTACACCTTC. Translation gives CASRPSTGYYGYTF.

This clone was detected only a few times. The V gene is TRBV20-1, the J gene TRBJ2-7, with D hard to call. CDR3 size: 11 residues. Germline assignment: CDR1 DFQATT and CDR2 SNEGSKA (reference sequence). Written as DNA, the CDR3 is TGCAGGGCGGCCACGGGTACCGAGCAGTACTTC. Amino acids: CRAATGTEQYF.

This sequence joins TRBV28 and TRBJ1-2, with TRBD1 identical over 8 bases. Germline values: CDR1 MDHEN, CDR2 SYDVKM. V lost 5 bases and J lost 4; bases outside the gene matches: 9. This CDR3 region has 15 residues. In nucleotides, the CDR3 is TGTGCCAGCAGTCCCCGAGGCGGGACAGGCTATGGCTACACCTTC. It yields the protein CASSPRGGTGYGYTF.

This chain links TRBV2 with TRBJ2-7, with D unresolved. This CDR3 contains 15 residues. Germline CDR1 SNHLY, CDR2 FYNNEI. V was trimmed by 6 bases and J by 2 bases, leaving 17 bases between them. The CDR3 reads CASRVAYGPTYEQYF. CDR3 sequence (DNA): TGTGCCAGCAGGGTAGCCTACGGACCTACCTACGAGCAGTACTTC.

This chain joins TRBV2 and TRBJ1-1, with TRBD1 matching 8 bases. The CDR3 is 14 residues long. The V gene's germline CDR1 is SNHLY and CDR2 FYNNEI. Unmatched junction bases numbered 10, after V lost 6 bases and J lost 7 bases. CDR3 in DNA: TGTGCCAGCAGGGCCCCAGGGGGCGCGGGTGAAGCTTTCTTT. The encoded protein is CASRAPGGAGEAFF.

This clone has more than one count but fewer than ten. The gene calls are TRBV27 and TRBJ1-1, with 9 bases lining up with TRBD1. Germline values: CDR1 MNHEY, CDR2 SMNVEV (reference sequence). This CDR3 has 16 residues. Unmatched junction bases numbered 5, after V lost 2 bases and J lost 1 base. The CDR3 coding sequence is TGTGCCAGCAGTTTACTAGCGGGACAGGGGAACACTGAAGCTTTCTTT. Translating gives CASSLLAGQGNTEAFF.

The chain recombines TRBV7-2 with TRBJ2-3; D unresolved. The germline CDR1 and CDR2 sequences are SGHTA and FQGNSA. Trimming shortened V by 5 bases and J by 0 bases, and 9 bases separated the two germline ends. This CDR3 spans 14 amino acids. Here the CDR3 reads CASSPTASTDTQYF. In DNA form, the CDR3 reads TGTGCCAGCAGCCCAACAGCTAGCACAGATACGCAGTATTTT.

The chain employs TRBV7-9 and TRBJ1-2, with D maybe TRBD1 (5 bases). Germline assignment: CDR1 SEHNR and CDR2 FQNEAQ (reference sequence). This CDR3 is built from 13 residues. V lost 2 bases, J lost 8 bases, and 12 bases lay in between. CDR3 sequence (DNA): TGTGCCAGCAGCTTAACCGGGGGTGAAGGCTACACCTTC. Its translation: CASSLTGGEGYTF. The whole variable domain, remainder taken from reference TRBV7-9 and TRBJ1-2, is DTGVSQNPRHKITKRGQNVTFRCDPISEHNRLYWYRQTLGQGPEFLTYFQNEAQLEKSRLLSDRFSAERPKGSFSTLEIQRTEQGDSAMYLCASSLTGGEGYTFGSGTRLTVV.

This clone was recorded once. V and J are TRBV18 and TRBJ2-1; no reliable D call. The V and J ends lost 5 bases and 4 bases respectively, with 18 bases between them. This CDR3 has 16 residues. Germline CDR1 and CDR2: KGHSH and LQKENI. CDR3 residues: CASSSSNLKQYNEQFF. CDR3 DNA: TGTGCCAGCTCAAGCTCGAACTTGAAGCAATACAATGAGCAGTTCTTC.

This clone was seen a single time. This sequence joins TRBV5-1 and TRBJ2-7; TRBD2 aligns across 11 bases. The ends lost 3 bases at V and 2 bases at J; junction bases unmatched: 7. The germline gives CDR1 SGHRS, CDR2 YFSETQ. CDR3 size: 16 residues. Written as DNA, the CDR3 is TGCGCCAGCAGCTCACTAGCGGGAGCATCTACCTACGAGCAGTACTTC. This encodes CASSSLAGASTYEQYF.